This T cell receptor beta chain was recovered during a study of blood T cell repertoires in COVID-19. Study at large: There were acute and convalescent COVID-19 samples, and they came from the United States, Italy and Spain. T cells, B-cell-depleted T cells, or PBMCs supplied cDNA or gDNA.

Trimming shortened V by 6 bases and J by 3 bases, and 8 bases separated the two germline ends. CDR3 size: 12 residues. This clone was counted a single time. Study processing details: Nucleated cell number was recorded as an estimate derived from reference gene primer amplification. Assay: immunoSEQ multiplex PCR; the TCRdb copy retains only in-frame clones and omits some. V and J calls and clone size come straight from that table; D and trimming were deduced from the DNA. The sample lists about 80,000 clones; roughly 82% were seen once. This sequence originates from a human donor in a cohort sampled during active COVID-19. Sequencing was performed on peripheral blood. The chain uses TRBV23-1 and TRBJ1-1, with D tentatively TRBD1 (5 bases). TRBV23-1 is assigned to the ORF class and has an uncertain function. The CDR3 DNA sequence: TGCGCCAGCAGGGGGGGGGACACTGAAGCTTTCTTT. As protein: CASRGGDTEAFF.